A selection of T cell receptor beta chains follows, all from one sample in a study of shared clonotypes between healthy human individuals. Measured with immunoSEQ multiplex PCR; TCRdb has only the in-frame clones, and not every one. The sample includes about half a million clones, more than 65% of them seen just once. The sequencing sample was made of PBMCs. The source is a woman between 40 and 55 years old in good health. Some clones in this sample may be carry-over from other donors' samples. Both conserved end residues are part of each CDR3. Fields, in order: clone size, V gene, J gene, D gene, CDR3 DNA, CDR3 protein. A D gene is named only where the DNA matches it firmly. Part of the rows lack a size; the others show once, few, many or a class for expanded clones.

once	TRBV30	TRBJ2-5	TRBD2	TGTGCCTGGGGGACTAGCGGGAGTAAGACCCAGTACTTC	CAWGTSGSKTQYF
NA	TRBV28	TRBJ2-4	NA	TGTGCCAGCAGAGACTATAGGAACATTCAGTACTTC	CASRDYRNIQYF
NA	TRBV10-3	TRBJ2-7	NA	TGTGCCATCAGTGCGGGTCTGGGGACTGTAACCTACGAGCAGTACTTC	CAISAGLGTVTYEQYF
NA	TRBV5-5	TRBJ1-4	NA	TGTGCCAGCAGCTTGGTGGTGGGGGATAATGAAAAACTGTTTTTT	CASSLVVGDNEKLFF
NA	TRBV7-2	TRBJ1-2	NA	TGTGCCAGCAGCCTGGGCAGGTCCAGGGTGCATGGCTACACCTTC	CASSLGRSRVHGYTF
NA	TRBV5-8	TRBJ2-3	NA	TGTGCCAGCAGCTGGGGGCCAGATACGCAGTATTTT	CASSWGPDTQYF
once	TRBV7-2	TRBJ1-1	NA	TGTGCCAGCAGCTTAAGACGTTCGAACACTGAAGCTTTCTTT	CASSLRRSNTEAFF
NA	TRBV7-9	TRBJ2-7	TRBD1	TGTGCCAGCAGCTTACAGGGGGCAGCGTACGAGCAGTACTTC	CASSLQGAAYEQYF
NA	TRBV11-2	TRBJ2-7	NA	TGTGCCAGCAGCTCAGGAGCACTCGAGCAGTACTTC	CASSSGALEQYF
NA	TRBV7-9	TRBJ1-1	NA	TGTGCCAGCAGCTACCTCAGGGGAGGCACTGAAGCTTTCTTT	CASSYLRGGTEAFF
NA	TRBV18	TRBJ1-1	NA	TGTGCCAGCCTCTCAATGAGGAACACTGAAGCTTTCTTT	CASLSMRNTEAFF
NA	TRBV5-4	TRBJ2-7	NA	TGTGCCAGCAGCTCCCCACGGGGCTCCTACGAGCAGTACTTC	CASSSPRGSYEQYF
many	TRBV9	TRBJ2-1	NA	TGTGCCAGCAGCATAGAGACCAGCGGTGAGCAGTTCTTC	CASSIETSGEQFF
NA	TRBV27	TRBJ1-1	TRBD1	TGTGCCAGCAGTCGCTGGGACAGGACGAACACTGAAGCTTTCTTT	CASSRWDRTNTEAFF
NA	TRBV5-1	TRBJ2-2	NA	TGCGCCAGCGCTCGCTATTCCGCGAACACCGGGGAGCTGTTTTTT	CASARYSANTGELFF
NA	TRBV19	TRBJ1-5	NA	TGTGCCAGTAGTCCCGGTGGACGCAATCAGCCCCAGCATTTT	CASSPGGRNQPQHF
NA	TRBV4-2	TRBJ2-4	NA	TGTGCCAGCAGCCCGGAGGGGGTAGCCAAAAACATTCAGTACTTC	CASSPEGVAKNIQYF